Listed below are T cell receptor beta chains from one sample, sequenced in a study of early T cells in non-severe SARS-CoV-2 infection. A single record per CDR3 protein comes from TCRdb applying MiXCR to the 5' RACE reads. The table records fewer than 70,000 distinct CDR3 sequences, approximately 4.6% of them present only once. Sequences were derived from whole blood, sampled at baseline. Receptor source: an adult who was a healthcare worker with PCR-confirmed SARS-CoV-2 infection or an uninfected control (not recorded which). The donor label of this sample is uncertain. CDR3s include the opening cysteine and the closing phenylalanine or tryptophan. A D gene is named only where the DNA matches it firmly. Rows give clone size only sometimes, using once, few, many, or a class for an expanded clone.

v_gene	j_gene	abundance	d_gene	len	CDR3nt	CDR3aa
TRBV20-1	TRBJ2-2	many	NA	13	TGCAGTGCTATTAGAGCGGGCACCGGGGAGCTGTTTTTT	CSAIRAGTGELFF
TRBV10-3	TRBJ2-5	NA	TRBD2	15	TGTGCCACCACGGAGCTAGCGGGGGGGCAGGAGACCCAGTACTTC	CATTELAGGQETQYF
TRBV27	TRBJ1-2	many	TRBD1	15	TGTGCCAGCAGTTCAGGACAGGGTCCTAACTATGGCTACACCTTC	CASSSGQGPNYGYTF
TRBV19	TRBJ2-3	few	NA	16	TGTGCCAGTAGTACTTTCCCTAGCCCCGGCACAGATACGCAGTATTTT	CASSTFPSPGTDTQYF
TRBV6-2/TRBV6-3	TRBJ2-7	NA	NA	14	TGTGCCAGCAGTTACGACAGCAGCTCCTACGAGCAGTACTTC	CASSYDSSSYEQYF
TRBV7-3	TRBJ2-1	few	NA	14	TGTGCCAGCAGCCCAAGTGGGAGCTACAATGAGCAGTTCTTC	CASSPSGSYNEQFF
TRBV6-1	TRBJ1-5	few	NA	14	TGTGCCAGCAGTGGCGCACGGACCAATCAGCCCCAGCATTTT	CASSGARTNQPQHF
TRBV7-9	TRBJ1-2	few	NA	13	TGTGCCAGCAGCTTAGTAAGCCTATATGGCTACACCTTC	CASSLVSLYGYTF
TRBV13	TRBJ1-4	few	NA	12	TGTGCCAGCAGTCTAAGAAGTGAAAAACTGTTTTTT	CASSLRSEKLFF
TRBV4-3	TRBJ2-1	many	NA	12	TGCGCCAGCAGCCAACAGCGGGCTGAGCAGTTCTTC	CASSQQRAEQFF
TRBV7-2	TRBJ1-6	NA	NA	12	TGTGCCAGCAGCTTAGTTAATTCACCCCTCCACTTT	CASSLVNSPLHF
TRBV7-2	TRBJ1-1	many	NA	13	TGTGCCAGCAGCTTAGGGGTTATCACTGAAGCTTTCTTT	CASSLGVITEAFF
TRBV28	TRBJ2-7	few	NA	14	TGTGCGGCGACTTCTAGCAGAAGCTCCTACGAGCAGTACTTC	CAATSSRSSYEQYF
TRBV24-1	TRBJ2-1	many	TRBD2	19	TGTGCCACCAGTGATTTGCCTAGCGGGGACCTATTCCCCTACAATGAGCAGTTCTTC	CATSDLPSGDLFPYNEQFF
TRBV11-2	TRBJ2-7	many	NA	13	TGTGCCAGCAGCTTAGACCTAGACTACGAGCAGTACTTC	CASSLDLDYEQYF
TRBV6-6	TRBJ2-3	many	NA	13	TGTGCCAGCAGTTACTCGACCACAGATACGCAGTATTTT	CASSYSTTDTQYF
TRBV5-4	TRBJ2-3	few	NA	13	TGTGCCAGCAGCGTAGAAAAAGGGGATACGCAGTATTTT	CASSVEKGDTQYF
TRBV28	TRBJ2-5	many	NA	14	TGTGCCAGCGGGATTCCGGGACGGGAAGAGACCCAGTACTTC	CASGIPGREETQYF
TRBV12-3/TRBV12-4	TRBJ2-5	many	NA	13	TGTGCCAGCAGTTACGGGAAACAAGAGACCCAGTACTTC	CASSYGKQETQYF
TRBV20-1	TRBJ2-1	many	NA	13	TGCAGTGCCGAGAATCTAGCAGGCAATGAGCAGTTCTTC	CSAENLAGNEQFF
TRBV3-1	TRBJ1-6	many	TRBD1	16	TGTGCCAGCAGCCAAGGGCTCGAGGACAGGGTTTCACCCCTCCACTTT	CASSQGLEDRVSPLHF
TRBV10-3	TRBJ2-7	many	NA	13	TGTGCCATCAGTGAGTCGTCCCTGCAGGAGCAGTACTTC	CAISESSLQEQYF
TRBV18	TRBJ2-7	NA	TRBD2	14	TGTGCCAGCTTCGCGGGGGGGGCGTCCTACGAGCAGTACTTC	CASFAGGASYEQYF
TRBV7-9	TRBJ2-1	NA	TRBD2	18	TGTGCCAGCAGCAGGACTAGCGGGGGGTCCTACTCCTACAATGAGCAGTTCTTC	CASSRTSGGSYSYNEQFF
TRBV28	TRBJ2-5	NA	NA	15	TGTGCCAGCCTCCGAGGACGGACACCCTCGGAGACCCAGTACTTC	CASLRGRTPSETQYF
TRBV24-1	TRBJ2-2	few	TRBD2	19	TGTGCCACCAGTGACCGACTAGCGGGGGGTTATCTTGACACCGGGGAGCTGTTTTTT	CATSDRLAGGYLDTGELFF
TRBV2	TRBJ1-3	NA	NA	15	TGTGCCAGCTACCCAGGGACCTTCTCTGGAAACACCATATATTTT	CASYPGTFSGNTIYF
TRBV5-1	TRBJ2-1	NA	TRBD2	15	TGCGCCAGCAGGGGGGGGACTAGTCCCTACAATGAGCAGTTCTTC	CASRGGTSPYNEQFF
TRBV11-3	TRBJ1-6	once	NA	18	TGTGCCAGCAGCTTAGATTCCTCAAGGGGCGAATATAATTCACCCCTCCACTTT	CASSLDSSRGEYNSPLHF
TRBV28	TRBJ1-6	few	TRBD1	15	TGTGCCAGCAGTTCAGGGGGCCGAAATAATTCACCCCTCCACTTT	CASSSGGRNNSPLHF
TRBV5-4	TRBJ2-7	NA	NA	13	TGTGCCAGCAGTTCGGGATTCATGGACGAGCAGTACTTC	CASSSGFMDEQYF
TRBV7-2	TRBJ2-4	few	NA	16	TGTGCCAGCAGCCCGGCACCTGGCCGCTATAAAAACATTCAGTACTTC	CASSPAPGRYKNIQYF
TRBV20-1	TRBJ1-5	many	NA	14	TGCAGTGCTAGAGATCTTCGGAGCAATCAGCCCCAGCATTTT	CSARDLRSNQPQHF
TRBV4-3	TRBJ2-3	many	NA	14	TGCGCCAGCAGCCAGGGAGGAAGCACAGATACGCAGTATTTT	CASSQGGSTDTQYF
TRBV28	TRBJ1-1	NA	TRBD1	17	TGTGCCAGCAGTCTCAATTTGGGACAGGGGAAAAGCACTGAAGCTTTCTTT	CASSLNLGQGKSTEAFF
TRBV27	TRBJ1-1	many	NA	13	TGTGCCAGCGCTAACTTGTGGAACACTGAAGCTTTCTTT	CASANLWNTEAFF
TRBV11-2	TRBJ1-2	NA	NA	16	TGTGCCAGCAGCCGACCCGCCGAGCAGAGAAACTATGGCTACACCTTC	CASSRPAEQRNYGYTF
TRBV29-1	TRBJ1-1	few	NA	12	TGCAGCGTTGGACGGAAGAACACTGAAGCTTTCTTT	CSVGRKNTEAFF
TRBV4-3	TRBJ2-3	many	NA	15	TGCGCCAGCAGCTTGGGACTCCCTGCGGCAGATACGCAGTATTTT	CASSLGLPAADTQYF
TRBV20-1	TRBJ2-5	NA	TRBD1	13	TGCAGTGCTAGACAGGGGGCTTGGGAGACCCAGTACTTC	CSARQGAWETQYF
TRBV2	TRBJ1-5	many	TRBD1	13	TGTGCCAGCAGTGGGACAGGGGGGCAGCCCCAGCATTTT	CASSGTGGQPQHF
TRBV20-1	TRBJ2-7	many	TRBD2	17	TGCAGTGCTAGTCCCCATGTGACTAGCGGGGGGCTATACGAGCAGTACTTC	CSASPHVTSGGLYEQYF
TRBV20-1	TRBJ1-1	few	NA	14	TGCAGTGCTAGAGATCGGCAGAAGAACACTGAAGCTTTCTTT	CSARDRQKNTEAFF
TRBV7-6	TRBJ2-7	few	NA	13	TGTGCCAGCAGCCAAGGCTTAGGTAACGAGCAGTACTTC	CASSQGLGNEQYF
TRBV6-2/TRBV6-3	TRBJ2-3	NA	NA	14	TGTGCCAGCAGTTACTCTGGGTTCACAGATACGCAGTATTTT	CASSYSGFTDTQYF
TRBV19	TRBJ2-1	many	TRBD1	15	TGTGCCAGTAGTACACAGGGGACGGTCTACAATGAGCAGTTCTTC	CASSTQGTVYNEQFF
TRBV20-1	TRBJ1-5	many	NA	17	TGCAGTGCTAGAGATCCTCTAAGGTCGATGGGGAATCAGCCCCAGCATTTT	CSARDPLRSMGNQPQHF